The T cell receptor beta chain under discussion was sequenced for a study of T-cell reconstitution after alpha-beta-depleted transplantation in children. General study findings and limits: The study traced high day-60 TCRbeta diversity in some patients to surviving recipient T cells and thymic progenitors. T-cell numbers and diversity one year post-transplant derived largely from freshly generated T cells. Reportedly, alpha-beta T cells present about two months post-transplant originated from several hundred expanded clones of graft origin.

On this clonotype: What it binds is unknown.

Germline CDR1 and CDR2: MGHDK and SYGVNS. The CDR3 covers 19 residues. Between the trimmed V and J ends, which lost 1 base and 2 bases, there was a span of 22 bases. For TCRbeta, the library was prepared with unique molecular identifiers. TCRdb re-called the PCR reads with MiXCR, one entry per CDR3 protein. The sample contains 450,000 to 550,000 distinct CDR3 sequences, more than 9.5% of which appear only once. The clonotype originates from a female patient aged 2 to 10 who had a stem cell transplant for aplastic anemia, so the T cells may come from the graft donor. Sequences were derived from PBMCs, mostly from graft donor cells, sampled 180 days after TCRalphabeta/CD19-depleted stem cell transplant. This rearrangement joins TRBV25-1 to TRBJ2-3; possible D gene TRBD2, 6 bases. CDR3 sequence: CASSELFFETRGFTDTQYF. Written as DNA, the CDR3 is TGTGCCAGCAGTGAATTGTTTTTTGAGACTAGGGGATTCACAGATACGCAGTATTTT.